What follows is one T cell receptor beta chain and its context. TCRdb reprocessed the 5' RACE reads via MiXCR and lists one record per CDR3 protein. In the table there are some 320,000 distinct CDR3 sequences, about a sixth of which are singletons. This sample is part of a study of T-cell memory formation after mild COVID-19. Background on the study: Clustering of TCRs was largely donor specific.

V was clipped by 6 bases and J by 3 bases; unmatched bases: 2. Germline V gene lookup returns CDR1 DFQATT and CDR2 SNEGSKA (reference sequence). The CDR3 is 11 residues long. Sequences were obtained from PBMCs or a T cell subset sorted from them (not recorded which). This receptor was identified in a man aged 18-30 years who had mild COVID-19 (a few samples of this study predate the infection). Cell type and time point are not known. The chain is built from TRBV20-1 and TRBJ2-7; TRBD1 aligns across 7 bases. DNA of the CDR3: TGCAGTGCACGGGACAGCTACGAGCAGTACTTC. Protein sequence: CSARDSYEQYF.